Here is one T cell receptor (beta chain) with its context. Germline V CDR1 and CDR2: SGDLS, YYNGEE. The CDR3 runs to 14 residues. The entry originates in a study of OX40 agonist ivuxolimab in advanced cancers. Assay: immunoSEQ multiplex PCR; the TCRdb copy retains only in-frame clones and omits some. The table lists about 22,000 clones, roughly four fifths of them singletons. This chain joins TRBV9 and TRBJ2-5; possible D gene TRBD1, 6 bases. The J call is in doubt because the DNA end fits TRBJ2-7 better. The material sequenced was CD4+ or CD8+ T cells sorted from blood, taken in a trial of the OX40 agonist ivuxolimab. The clonotype was recovered from an adult with an advanced solid tumor such as melanoma, head and neck, liver or kidney cancer. DNA of the CDR3: TGTGCCAGCAGCGCCGGACAGTTAGGCTACGAGCAGTACTTC. It yields the protein CASSAGQLGYEQYF.